This T cell receptor (beta chain) stems from a study of post-analysis software for immune sequencing data. Overall study: Some patients lacked subtype; others had relapsing-remitting, secondary progressive or progressive-relapsing disease. Study-wide points: Controls showed significantly higher normalized Chao1 diversity than did multiple sclerosis patients. About 5 TRBV segments occurring more often in patients than controls included TRBV5-6, TRBV5-1 and TRBV20-1. Co-batched samples clustered tightly together by F measure.

TCR beta libraries were prepared from cDNA with unique molecular identifiers. Once roughly 1 to 11 million T cells were used, roughly 0.5 million cDNA molecules resulted. Using its own MiXCR run on the PCR reads, TCRdb lists one record per CDR3 protein. This table holds around 700,000 distinct CDR3 sequences, more than 50% found once. In the case of this clonotype: Its antigen remains unidentified.

Deletions cut 0 bases from V and 6 bases from J, with 11 bases between. Germline V gives CDR1 SGHVS, CDR2 FQNEAQ. The CDR3 is 14 amino acids. The specimen was blood. The TCR comes from a girl aged 2-10 years with multiple sclerosis. The V and J genes are TRBV7-8 and TRBJ2-5; perhaps D is TRBD1 or TRBD2 (6 bases each). DNA of the CDR3: TGTGCCAGCAGCTTAGCGGGGGGCGGGAAGACCCAGTACTTC. Encoded protein: CASSLAGGGKTQYF. Filled out from reference TRBV7-8 and TRBJ2-5, the complete variable domain reads GAGVSQSPRYKVAKRGQDVALRCDPISGHVSLFWYQQALGQGPEFLTYFQNEAQLDKSGLPSDRFFAERPEGSVSTLKIQRTQQEDSAVYLCASSLAGGGKTQYFGPGTRLLVL.